The T cell receptor (beta chain) under discussion was sequenced for a study of cytomegalovirus exposure and HLA in healthy donors. Study information: A preliminary data release comprised approximately 85 million unique TCRs obtained from HLA-typed donors.

Researchers ran the PCR with 60 Vbeta and 13 Jbeta primers. Sequencing was performed with immunoSEQ multiplex PCR; in TCRdb, only in-frame clones are kept and a portion is missing. This sample has about 69,000 clones, with roughly 74% found just once. Germline assignment: CDR1 MDHEN and CDR2 SYDVKM. The CDR3 runs to 12 residues. V lost 7 bases, J lost 8 bases, and 4 bases stayed unmatched. This clone was counted a single time. This receptor was obtained from a woman aged 60-70 years in good health and CMV-seropositive. This chain links TRBV28 with TRBJ1-2; TRBD1 matches at 10 bases. The sample was PBMCs. The chain's CDR3 is CASIGDRGGYTF. The CDR3 DNA follows: TGTGCCAGCATCGGGGACAGGGGCGGCTACACCTTC.